The 22 T cell receptor beta chains given below trace back to one sample, sequenced in a study of radiation and T cells in renal cell carcinoma. Sample treatment: treatment-naive control, cytoreductive nephrectomy. The table came from immunoSEQ multiplex PCR; TCRdb's copy has only in-frame clones and leaves some out. Here the sample spans around 18,000 clones, roughly 57% being singletons. The material sequenced was tumor tissue, taken from a patient whose treatment was nephrectomy without radiotherapy. Receptors originate from a man aged 40-50 years with renal cell carcinoma.

Notes on this clone: Other DNA sequences in the same sample also yield this CDR3. The V call is TRBV5-5, the J call TRBJ1-2; TRBD1 is a possible D gene (5 bases). This CDR3 spans 14 amino acids. V was trimmed by 0 bases and J by 2 bases, leaving 8 bases between them. CDR1 and CDR2 from the germline V gene are SGHKS and YYEKEE (reference sequence). Written as DNA, the CDR3 is TGTGCCAGCAGCTTGGGAACAGGAAACTATGGCTACACCTTC. Its protein is CASSLGTGNYGYTF.

The CDR3 is CASSLDRRGGGTDTQYF. For the CDR3, the DNA is TGCGCCAGCAGCTTGGACCGTCGCGGGGGGGGCACAGATACGCAGTATTTT. This rearrangement joins TRBV5-1 to TRBJ2-3; 9 bases are shared with TRBD2. V was clipped by 0 bases and J by 1 base; unmatched bases: 6. This CDR3 is built from 17 residues. Germline CDR1 is SGHRS and CDR2 is YFSETQ.

This clone was detected only a few times. V and J are TRBV2 and TRBJ2-7; D tentatively fits TRBD1 or TRBD2 (5 bases each). Germline CDR1 is SNHLY and CDR2 is FYNNEI. V gave up 6 bases and J gave up 0 bases, with 9 bases separating them. The CDR3 covers 13 residues. CDR3 sequence (DNA): TGTGCCAGCAGGGGACGGATCTCCTACGAGCAGTACTTC. Amino acid sequence: CASRGRISYEQYF.

The V call is TRBV6-6, the J call TRBJ2-7; TRBD2 matches at 13 bases. V lost 5 bases and J lost 3; bases outside the gene matches: 7. Germline V gives CDR1 MNHNY, CDR2 SVGAGI (reference sequence). The CDR3 loop spans 16 amino acids. CDR3 amino acids: CASSSPGLAGIYEQYF. The CDR3 nucleotides are TGTGCCAGCAGTAGCCCGGGACTAGCGGGGATCTACGAGCAGTACTTC.

The chain joins TRBV14 to TRBJ1-1; tentative D call: TRBD1 (5 bases). This CDR3 comprises 13 residues. V gave up 4 bases and J gave up 5 bases, with 11 bases separating them. CDR1 is SGHDN, CDR2 FVKESK, per germline. The CDR3 nucleotides are TGTGCCAGCAGCCGCCCAGGGAGGACTGAAGCTTTCTTT. This gives the protein CASSRPGRTEAFF.

This clone was observed a handful of times. The J gene is TRBJ2-2, the V gene TRBV6-1, with 7 bases lining up with TRBD2. J lost 5 bases, V lost 4 bases, and 7 bases had no gene match. The CDR3 loop spans 15 amino acids. Germline assignment: CDR1 MNHNS and CDR2 SASEGT. CDR3 sequence: CASSVFGGKTGELFF. The DNA for the CDR3 is TGTGCCAGCAGTGTTTTCGGGGGGAAAACCGGGGAGCTGTTTTTT.

This chain connects TRBV19 to TRBJ1-2, with TRBD1 matching 10 bases. Germline-derived CDR1 and CDR2 are LNHDA and SQIVND (reference sequence). The CDR3 totals 14 residues. The V and J ends lost 5 bases and 9 bases, in that order; junction bases with no gene match: 9. CDR3 in DNA: TGTGCCAGTAGTCCCGACCGGGACAGGGGTAGCTACACCTTC. As protein: CASSPDRDRGSYTF. Looking up the rest from reference TRBV19 and TRBJ1-2 gives the full variable domain: DGGITQSPKYLFRKEGQNVTLSCEQNLNHDAMYWYRQDPGQGLRLIYYSQIVNDFQKGDIAEGYSVSREKKESFPLTVTSAQKNPTAFYLCASSPDRDRGSYTFGSGTRLTVV.

The chain joins TRBV10-1 to TRBJ2-5, with TRBD2 as a possible D gene (6 bases). Trimming took off 6 bases at V and 1 base at J, with 9 bases between the two ends. CDR1 is WNHNN and CDR2 is SYGVQD in the germline V gene (reference sequence). There are 13 residues in the CDR3. CDR3 protein: CASSRDFQETQYF. The DNA of the CDR3 is TGCGCCAGCAGCCGGGACTTCCAAGAGACCCAGTACTTC.

Only a few counts were recorded for this clone. The chain links TRBV7-2 to TRBJ2-6; TRBD2 is a possible D gene (5 bases). In germline, CDR1 is SGHTA, CDR2 FQGNSA. The V end lost 5 bases, the J end lost 3 bases, and 11 bases lay between the germline ends. The CDR3 contains 15 residues. The CDR3 sequence: CASSPREGGANVLTF. The CDR3, as DNA: TGTGCCAGCAGCCCACGGGAAGGTGGGGCCAACGTCCTGACTTTC.

About this clone itself: This sequence may be a read error, since a much larger clone differs from it by one base. Other DNA sequences in this specimen translate into the identical CDR3. J is TRBJ1-1 and V is TRBV5-1, with D perhaps matching TRBD1 (5 bases). Germline loops: CDR1 SGHRS, CDR2 YFSETQ. The ends were cut back, 0 bases at V and 3 bases at J, with 9 bases in the middle. There are 14 residues in the CDR3. This CDR3 reads CASSLAGGYTEAFF. CDR3 bases: TGCGCCAGCAGCTTGGCCGGGGGATACACTGAAGCTTTCTTT.

The rearrangement links TRBV9 to TRBJ2-7; weak D call: TRBD2 (6 bases). Trimming shortened V by 0 bases and J by 0 bases, and 10 bases separated the two germline ends. The CDR3 runs to 15 residues. Germline loops: CDR1 SGDLS, CDR2 YYNGEE. The CDR3, as DNA: TGTGCCAGCAGCGTAGCCGGGACTGCCTCCTACGAGCAGTACTTC. Protein: CASSVAGTASYEQYF.

This chain uses TRBV19 with TRBJ2-5; D is possibly TRBD1 or TRBD2 (7 bases each). The CDR3 consists of 16 residues. Deletions cut 6 bases from V and 5 bases from J, with 22 bases between. Germline CDR1 LNHDA, CDR2 SQIVND (reference sequence). The CDR3 region has the DNA TGTGCCAGTAGCCCTCAGGGGGGGCTGGCGGGGGAGACCCAGTACTTC. Its protein is CASSPQGGLAGETQYF. Variable domain in full (rest from reference TRBV19 and TRBJ2-5): DGGITQSPKYLFRKEGQNVTLSCEQNLNHDAMYWYRQDPGQGLRLIYYSQIVNDFQKGDIAEGYSVSREKKESFPLTVTSAQKNPTAFYLCASSPQGGLAGETQYFGPGTRLLVL.

The chain uses TRBV7-2 and TRBJ1-3; 8 nucleotides agree with TRBD1. This CDR3 has 17 amino acids. CDR1 SGHTA and CDR2 FQGNSA come from the germline V gene. Trimming took 5 bases from V and 4 from J; bases not matched to a gene: 13. CDR3 sequence reads: CASSRRLDRVKGNTIYF. The CDR3 bases are TGTGCCAGCAGCCGCAGGCTGGACAGGGTGAAGGGAAACACCATATATTTT.

V is TRBV30 and J is TRBJ1-6, with D possibly matching TRBD1 (5 bases). V lost 5 bases and J lost 15, with 23 bases in between. This CDR3 is 14 amino acids long. The V gene's germline CDR1 is GTSNPN and CDR2 SVGIG (reference sequence). For the CDR3, the DNA is TGTGCCTGGGACGTTCGGGGAAGGGGCGCGGTCCTCCACTTT. This sequence encodes CAWDVRGRGAVLHF.

This clone was picked up a small number of times. The V gene is TRBV5-1, the J gene TRBJ2-5; the D is unclear. CDR3 length: 13 residues. The germline gives CDR1 SGHRS, CDR2 YFSETQ. Trimming took 4 bases from V and 5 from J, leaving 12 bases between them. CDR3 in amino acids: CASSIQSRETQYF. In nucleotides, the CDR3 is TGCGCCAGCAGCATCCAATCGAGGGAGACCCAGTACTTC.

The rearrangement uses TRBV7-9 and TRBJ2-1, with D perhaps TRBD2 (6 bases). Germline assignment: CDR1 SEHNR and CDR2 FQNEAQ (reference sequence). The V end lost 0 bases, the J end lost 15 bases, and 15 bases lay between the germline ends. CDR3 length: 13 amino acids. DNA for the CDR3: TGTGCCAGCAGCTTAGCGCGGGGACTCCTCCCGTTCTTC. It yields the protein CASSLARGLLPFF.

The V and J genes are TRBV5-4 and TRBJ1-1, with D possibly being TRBD1 (5 bases). V was pared by 4 bases and J by 4 bases, with 14 bases between. Per germline, CDR1 SGHNT and CDR2 YYREEE (reference sequence). CDR3 size: 14 residues. CDR3 DNA sequence: TGTGCCAGCAGCCCTACCGGGGGTCTCACTGAAGCTTTCTTT. Protein sequence: CASSPTGGLTEAFF.

The chain has TRBV11-3 and TRBJ2-3; no clear D gene. The germline gives CDR1 SGHNT, CDR2 YENEEA. V lost 3 bases to trimming and J lost 1 base, with 11 bases between them. CDR3 length equals 15 residues. CDR3 nucleotide sequence: TGTGCCAGCAGCTTTGACTCTCTCGGCACAGATACGCAGTATTTT. Translation gives CASSFDSLGTDTQYF. The whole variable domain, filled in from reference TRBV11-3 and TRBJ2-3, reads EAGVVQSPRYKIIEKKQPVAFWCNPISGHNTLYWYLQNLGQGPELLIRYENEEAVDDSQLPKDRFSAERLKGVDSTLKIQPAELGDSAVYLCASSFDSLGTDTQYFGPGTRLTVL.

There are a few counts of this clone. The chain employs TRBV7-3 and TRBJ1-6, with D possibly TRBD1 on 6 matching bases. This CDR3 contains 14 residues. CDR1 and CDR2 from the germline V gene are SGHTA and FQGTGA. The germline V and J ends were trimmed by 1 base and 10 bases, with 11 bases remaining between them. Here the CDR3 reads CASSLSGGQSPLHF. The CDR3 DNA sequence: TGTGCCAGCAGCTTAAGTGGGGGGCAATCACCCCTCCACTTT.

This chain connects TRBV6-5 to TRBJ1-4, with D maybe TRBD1 (5 bases). Germline values: CDR1 MNHEY, CDR2 SVGAGI. Trimming shortened V by 6 bases and J by 7 bases, and 15 bases separated the two germline ends. This CDR3 comprises 14 residues. The CDR3 DNA reads as TGTGCCAGCAGACTCTCGGGACCGCGTGAAAAACTGTTTTTT. This sequence encodes CASRLSGPREKLFF.

The chain uses TRBV7-9 and TRBJ1-2; perhaps TRBD1 as D (6 bases). V dropped 5 bases and J dropped 4 bases, with 14 bases sitting between them. The germline CDR1 and CDR2 sequences are SEHNR and FQNEAQ (reference sequence). CDR3 length: 14 residues. CDR3: CASSKTTGVYGYTF. The CDR3 DNA sequence: TGTGCCAGCAGCAAGACGACAGGAGTCTATGGCTACACCTTC. Full variable domain (rest looked up from reference TRBV7-9 and TRBJ1-2): DTGVSQNPRHKITKRGQNVTFRCDPISEHNRLYWYRQTLGQGPEFLTYFQNEAQLEKSRLLSDRFSAERPKGSFSTLEIQRTEQGDSAMYLCASSKTTGVYGYTFGSGTRLTVV.

The CDR3 bases are TGTGCCAGCCGAGGGGGACCAAACACCGGGGAGCTGTTTTTT. Amino acids: CASRGGPNTGELFF. The chain has TRBV7-2 and TRBJ2-2, with a possible D match to TRBD1 (6 bases). Per the germline V gene, CDR1 is SGHTA and CDR2 is FQGNSA. The V gene lost 8 bases and the J gene lost 2 bases, with 12 bases spanning the gap. This CDR3 is 14 amino acids long.